One and the same sample provided the 15 T cell receptor beta chains below, sequenced in a study of identical twins. TCRdb re-called the 5' RACE reads through MiXCR, storing one row per CDR3 protein. This table holds 200,000 to 250,000 distinct CDR3 sequences, around an eighth found once. Sequencing was performed on memory (CD45RO+) T cells sorted from blood. The receptors derive from a woman younger than 35 in good health.

At least ten counts were recorded for this clonotype. The V call is TRBV5-1, the J call TRBJ2-3; TRBD2 is a possible D gene (6 bases). The CDR3 consists of 14 residues. Trimming left V 4 bases short and J 5 bases short, with 14 bases between. Per germline, CDR1 SGHRS and CDR2 YFSETQ. DNA of the CDR3: TGCGCCAGCAGCGGGGGGACTGGTGGAGATACGCAGTATTTT. Amino acid sequence: CASSGGTGGDTQYF. The entire variable domain, with the rest obtained from reference TRBV5-1 and TRBJ2-3, is as follows: KAGVTQTPRYLIKTRGQQVTLSCSPISGHRSVSWYQQTPGQGLQFLFEYFSETQRNKGNFPGRFSGRQFSNSRSEMNVSTLELGDSALYLCASSGGTGGDTQYFGPGTRLTVL.

This clonotype was detected a few times. The V and J genes are TRBV12-5 and TRBJ1-5; 7 bases agree with TRBD1. Germline V gene lookup returns CDR1 LGHNT and CDR2 FRNRAP. V lost 5 bases to trimming and J lost 6 bases; unmatched junction nucleotides: 7. The CDR3 runs to 14 residues. The DNA of the CDR3 is TGTGCTAGTGGTCCGTCGACAGGGAGTCAGCCCCAGCATTTT. Amino acids: CASGPSTGSQPQHF.

The chain recombines TRBV6-2 or TRBV6-3 with TRBJ1-2; D is possibly TRBD1 (5 bases). Per the germline V gene, CDR1 is MNHEY and CDR2 is SVGEGT. V lost 6 bases to trimming and J lost 8 bases, with 13 bases between them. The CDR3 has 12 amino acids. Here the CDR3 reads CASRPGGKGYTF. The DNA for the CDR3 is TGTGCCAGCAGACCCGGGGGGAAAGGCTACACCTTC.

This clonotype was seen at least ten times. Compared with germline, one end of the junction differs, possibly owing to a read error. V usage is TRBV3-1 and J usage is TRBJ1-5; D ambiguous. In germline, CDR1 is LGHDT, CDR2 YNNKEL (reference sequence). The CDR3 is 11 residues long. The CDR3 protein is CASSQSTRLGF. Written as DNA, the CDR3 is TGTGCCAGCAGCCAATCTACGAGGTTAGGATTT.

This clonotype appeared a few times. The V call is TRBV15, the J call TRBJ2-7; D is undetermined. This CDR3 spans 14 amino acids. Trimming pared 3 bases from V and 0 bases from J, leaving 9 bases between. From germline, CDR1 is LNHNV and CDR2 YYDKDF (reference sequence). The CDR3 sequence is CATSRQEPSYEQYF. CDR3 sequence (DNA): TGTGCCACCAGCAGGCAGGAACCCTCCTACGAGCAGTACTTC.

V usage is TRBV18 and J usage is TRBJ2-2; 7 bases line up with TRBD1. V was clipped by 1 base and J by 0 bases; unmatched bases: 11. The CDR3 is 19 amino acids. Germline-derived CDR1 and CDR2 are KGHSH and LQKENI. The DNA for the CDR3 is TGTGCCAGCTCACCACAGGGACAGTCACTAACAACGAACACCGGGGAGCTGTTTTTT. Protein sequence: CASSPQGQSLTTNTGELFF. Drawing the rest from reference TRBV18 and TRBJ2-2, the complete variable domain is NAGVMQNPRHLVRRRGQEARLRCSPMKGHSHVYWYRQLPEEGLKFMVYLQKENIIDESGMPKERFSAEFPKEGPSILRIQQVVRGDSAAYFCASSPQGQSLTTNTGELFFGEGSRLTVL.

The chain links TRBV20-1 to TRBJ1-5; maybe TRBD1 (6 bases). CDR3 size: 12 residues. V was pared by 4 bases and J by 7 bases, with 11 bases between. Germline CDR1 and CDR2: DFQATT and SNEGSKA (reference sequence). CDR3 sequence (DNA): TGCAGTGCTAATTACAGGGAACAGCCCCAGCATTTT. It specifies CSANYREQPQHF.

This clonotype showed up just a few times. The chain is built from TRBV7-2 and TRBJ2-7; a weak D match, TRBD2 (5 bases). Germline values: CDR1 SGHTA, CDR2 FQGNSA. The V end lost 6 bases, the J end lost 2 bases, and 11 bases lay between the germline ends. The length of the CDR3 is 13 residues. CDR3 in amino acids: CASSQDGTYEQYF. CDR3 coding DNA: TGTGCCAGCAGTCAGGACGGGACCTACGAGCAGTACTTC.

Regarding this clonotype: Its ends do not fully match the called genes, so a read error is possible. The gene calls are TRBV11-2 and TRBJ2-1, with D unresolved. Germline lookup yields CDR1 SGHAT and CDR2 FQNNGV. The CDR3 has 18 amino acids. This chain's CDR3 is CASSPGLYRRSSYNGQFF. The CDR3 region has the DNA TGTGCCAGCAGCCCTGGCCTCTATAGGCGGAGCTCCTACAATGGGCAGTTCTTC. Using reference TRBV11-2 and TRBJ2-1 for the parts outside the CDR3, the full variable domain is EAGVAQSPRYKIIEKRQSVAFWCNPISGHATLYWYQQILGQGPKLLIQFQNNGVVDDSQLPKDRFSAERLKGVDSTLKIQPAKLEDSAVYLCASSPGLYRRSSYNGQFFGPGTRLTVL.

This clonotype was seen a handful of times. CDR3 residues: CATSREGNNQETQYF. The CDR3 nucleotides read TGTGCCACCAGCAGAGAAGGTAACAATCAAGAGACCCAGTACTTC. The genes are TRBV15 and TRBJ2-5; D unclear. V was clipped by 0 bases and J by 2 bases, with 10 bases between them. The germline CDR1 and CDR2 sequences are LNHNV and YYDKDF (reference sequence). CDR3 length: 15 residues.

This clonotype showed up just once. The chain recombines TRBV29-1 with TRBJ2-5, with 11 bases fitting TRBD2. Germline CDR1 and CDR2: SQVTM and ANQGSEA. This CDR3 comprises 15 residues. V was clipped by 8 bases and J by 4 bases; unmatched bases: 12. The CDR3 region has the DNA TGCAGCTCAGTCGTGGGTAGCGGGAGGGGAGAGACCCAGTACTTC. It codes for CSSVVGSGRGETQYF.

This clonotype has only a few counts. The chain links TRBV12-3 or TRBV12-4 to TRBJ2-3, with 12 positions matching TRBD2. The CDR3 has 15 amino acids. V shed 6 bases, J shed 6 bases, and the junction held 7 bases outside the gene matches. CDR3: CASRVTSGSGDTQYF. CDR3 in DNA: TGTGCCAGCAGGGTGACTAGCGGGAGTGGTGATACGCAGTATTTT.

This clonotype has ten or more counts. This chain uses TRBV20-1 with TRBJ2-2; D might be TRBD2 (5 bases). This CDR3 spans 16 amino acids. CDR1 DFQATT and CDR2 SNEGSKA come from the germline V gene (reference sequence). V was cut by 1 base and J by 6 bases, with 18 bases left in between. This CDR3 reads CSARVRDHGESGELFF. CDR3 coding DNA: TGCAGTGCTAGAGTACGGGATCACGGGGAATCCGGGGAGCTGTTTTTT.

This clonotype showed up just a few times. The chain is built from TRBV6-2 or TRBV6-3 and TRBJ1-1; D is unclear. CDR3 length: 14 residues. Germline V lookup: CDR1 MNHEY, CDR2 SVGEGT. The V end was cut by 6 bases, the J end by 0 bases, with 11 bases between. The CDR3 loop reads CASRLGGVNTEAFF. The DNA of the CDR3 is TGTGCCAGCAGACTAGGAGGAGTGAACACTGAAGCTTTCTTT.

The chain uses TRBV20-1 and TRBJ2-2, with 8 positions matching TRBD1. V lost 2 bases to trimming and J lost 5 bases; unmatched junction nucleotides: 1. The CDR3 extends over 13 amino acids. Germline V CDR1 and CDR2: DFQATT, SNEGSKA (reference sequence). CDR3 sequence (DNA): TGCAGTGCTAGAAGGACAGGGACCGGGGAGCTGTTTTTT. Translating it yields CSARRTGTGELFF.